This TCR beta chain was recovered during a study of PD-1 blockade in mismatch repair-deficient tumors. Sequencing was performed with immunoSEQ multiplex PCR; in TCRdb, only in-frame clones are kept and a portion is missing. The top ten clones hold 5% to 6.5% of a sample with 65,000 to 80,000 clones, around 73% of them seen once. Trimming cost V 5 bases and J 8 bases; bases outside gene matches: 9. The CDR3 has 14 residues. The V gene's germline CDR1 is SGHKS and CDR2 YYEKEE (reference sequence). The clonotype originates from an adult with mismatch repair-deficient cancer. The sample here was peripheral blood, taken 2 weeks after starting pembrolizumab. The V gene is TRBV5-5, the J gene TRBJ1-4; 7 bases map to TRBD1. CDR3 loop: CASRLTGAGEKLFF. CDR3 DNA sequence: TGTGCCAGCAGACTTACAGGGGCGGGGGAAAAACTGTTTTTT.